This note documents a single TCR beta chain sequence. Its antigen has not been determined. Nothing much larger sits one base from this clone, and base qualities are not available. The record originates from a study of technical replicates of blood from several donors (dated by TCRdb to about 2017). Looking up the germline V gene (reference sequence) yields CDR1 SEHNR and CDR2 FQNEAQ. Inclusive of the bounding cysteine and phenylalanine, the CDR3 is 15 residues long. Of all the DNA, just the CDR3 is kept, 45 bases in frame from base 1. V and J lose 1 base and 7 bases, and a span of 13 bases separates them. Library creation used the immunoSEQ multiplex PCR assay. TCRdb stores this immuneACCESS table with in-frame sequences only. Part of the clones is absent; in the studies checked, under half of the shortfall reflects unresolved V genes, and no reason is known for the rest. The sample yields 98,000 or so clones; more than 90% were counted once. Together, the top ten hold 0.2% to 0.25% of the sample.

Source material: T cells isolated from PBMCs. The V and J genes are TRBV7-9 and TRBJ1-4; no D gene call is confident. The TCR comes from a human donor in good health. The DNA reads as follows: TGTGCCAGCAGCTTAGTTGGACTGTTCGGTGAAAAACTGTTTTTT. This encodes CASSLVGLFGEKLFF.